The rows below give T cell receptor beta chains drawn from one sample of a study of blood T cells in healthy people across ages. Using its own MiXCR run on the 5' RACE reads, TCRdb lists one record per CDR3 protein. Of approximately 850,000 distinct CDR3 sequences listed, 58% are singletons. Specimen: blood. These receptors were taken from a man under 40 in good health. Each CDR3 is given with its conserved first and last residue. Each record gives: CDR3 length, J gene, V gene, clone size, D gene, CDR3 DNA, CDR3 protein. D genes are given only for firm matches. Not all rows give a size; the values are once, few, many and, for expanded clones, a class.

>16|TRBJ2-5|TRBV29-1|-|TRBD2
TGCAGCGTTAGGACTAGCGGGAGGGTCGCGGGGGAGACCCAGTACTTC
CSVRTSGRVAGETQYF
>14|TRBJ1-6|TRBV20-1|-|-
TGCAGTGCCAAAGGTGGGGGTCCCAATTCACCCCTCCACTTT
CSAKGGGPNSPLHF
>15|TRBJ1-5|TRBV6-2/TRBV6-3|few|-
TGTGCCAGCTCATGGCAGATTCTCGGCAATCAGCCCCAGCATTTT
CASSWQILGNQPQHF
>14|TRBJ1-2|TRBV2|-|-
TGTGCCAGCAATGGTGGAGGTTTTAACTATGGCTACACCTTC
CASNGGGFNYGYTF
>14|TRBJ2-4|TRBV6-2/TRBV6-3|-|-
TGTGCCAGCAGTCCGGGGCAACTAAGCCACATTCAGTACTTC
CASSPGQLSHIQYF
>12|TRBJ2-3|TRBV20-1|few|-
TGCAGTGCCGACCCGGCTACAGATACGCAGTATTTT
CSADPATDTQYF
>13|TRBJ2-3|TRBV12-3/TRBV12-4|-|-
TGTGCCAGCAGTTTGACACGCACAGATACGCAGTATTTT
CASSLTRTDTQYF
>12|TRBJ2-1|TRBV29-1|few|-
TGCAGCGTGGACGGGGCTACCTATGAGCAGTTCTTC
CSVDGATYEQFF
>14|TRBJ2-5|TRBV28|-|TRBD1
TGTGCCAGCAGTAGGGGACAGGGTTCAGAGACCCAGTACTTC
CASSRGQGSETQYF
>13|TRBJ2-1|TRBV28|-|TRBD1
TGTGCCAGCTCCCAGGGGACAGGGGATGAGCAGTTCTTC
CASSQGTGDEQFF
>15|TRBJ1-2|TRBV7-9|-|TRBD1
TGTGCCAGCAGCTTACCGTTGGGACAGGGCCATGGCTACACCTTC
CASSLPLGQGHGYTF